Below are 28 T cell receptor beta chains sequenced from a single sample in a study of T cells and Merkel cell carcinoma outcomes. Assay used: immunoSEQ multiplex PCR; TCRdb lists only in-frame clones, some missing. The table lists more than 7,500 clones, around 80% of them singletons. What was sequenced was tumor tissue from Merkel cell carcinoma. All receptors come from a human donor with Merkel cell carcinoma.

The rearrangement links TRBV5-1 to TRBJ2-2; TRBD1 matches at 7 bases. V dropped 4 bases and J dropped 6; count of bases not matched to a gene: 6. The CDR3 length is 14 residues. Germline V gene sequence: CDR1 SGHRS, CDR2 YFSETQ. DNA for the CDR3: TGCGCCAGCAGCATGGACAGGTTGTCCGGGGAGCTGTTTTTT. It is translated as CASSMDRLSGELFF.

This chain uses TRBV7-9 with TRBJ2-7; D is ambiguous. Trimming pared 5 bases from V and 4 bases from J, leaving 12 bases between. This CDR3 comprises 13 residues. Germline V lookup: CDR1 SEHNR, CDR2 FQNEAQ (reference sequence). CDR3 sequence: CASSLSDPYEQYF. The CDR3 bases are TGTGCCAGCAGCCTATCGGACCCGTACGAGCAGTACTTC.

The chain employs TRBV6-6 and TRBJ1-6; D is possibly TRBD1 (5 bases). V gave up 5 bases and J gave up 9 bases, with 17 bases separating them. This CDR3 comprises 15 residues. The germline gives CDR1 MNHNY, CDR2 SVGAGI (reference sequence). Here the CDR3 reads CASSPAEGRGSPLHF. The CDR3, as DNA: TGTGCCAGCAGTCCAGCGGAGGGACGAGGTTCACCCCTCCACTTT.

V is TRBV5-1 and J is TRBJ2-1; 10 bases fit TRBD2. Trimming removed 2 bases from V and 2 bases from J; junction bases left unmatched: 4. CDR1 SGHRS and CDR2 YFSETQ come from the germline V gene. This CDR3 has 16 amino acids. DNA for the CDR3: TGCGCCAGCAGCTTTAGGAGCGGGGGGGCCTACAATGAGCAGTTCTTC. Its protein product is CASSFRSGGAYNEQFF.

This chain joins TRBV12-5 and TRBJ2-3, with D possibly TRBD2 on 5 matching bases. CDR1 and CDR2 (germline): LGHNT, FRNRAP. This CDR3 contains 15 residues. Deletions cut 0 bases from V and 9 bases from J, with 16 bases between. This CDR3 is CASGLVQASKVTQYF. The CDR3 DNA reads as TGTGCTAGTGGTTTGGTGCAGGCTAGCAAGGTCACGCAGTATTTT.

This clone was recorded only once. The V gene is TRBV11-3, the J gene TRBJ2-1, with 7 bases matching TRBD1. Trimming cost V 5 bases and J 7 bases; bases outside gene matches: 11. CDR3 size: 15 residues. Germline V gene sequence: CDR1 SGHNT, CDR2 YENEEA. CDR3 coding DNA: TGTGCCAGCAGCGTATCCGGTAGGGGGCCTAATGAGCAGTTCTTC. It encodes CASSVSGRGPNEQFF.

CDR3 region: CASSLGGAGIPYEQYF. DNA for the CDR3: TGTGCCAGCAGCTTGGGAGGGGCAGGGATACCCTACGAGCAGTACTTC. V usage is TRBV5-8 and J usage is TRBJ2-7; D might be TRBD1 or TRBD2, each matching 5 bases. CDR1 is SGHTS, CDR2 YDEGEE, per germline. V shed 0 bases and J shed 2 bases, with 15 bases lying between them. There are 16 residues in the CDR3. The variable domain in full, with the rest retrieved from reference TRBV5-8 and TRBJ2-7, is EAGVTQSPTHLIKTRGQQATLRCSPISGHTSVYWYQQALGLGLQFLLWYDEGEERNRGNFPPRFSGRQFPNYSSELNVNALELEDSALYLCASSLGGAGIPYEQYFGPGTRLTVT.

V is TRBV7-9 and J is TRBJ2-1; D is unclear. Trimming took 5 bases from V and 6 from J, leaving 20 bases between them. This CDR3 is 16 amino acids long. Germline loops: CDR1 SEHNR, CDR2 FQNEAQ (reference sequence). CDR3 region: CASSPPVSVSTNEQFF. The CDR3 coding sequence is TGTGCCAGCAGCCCCCCCGTCTCGGTGTCGACCAATGAGCAGTTCTTC. Filled out from reference TRBV7-9 and TRBJ2-1, the complete variable domain reads DTGVSQNPRHKITKRGQNVTFRCDPISEHNRLYWYRQTLGQGPEFLTYFQNEAQLEKSRLLSDRFSAERPKGSFSTLEIQRTEQGDSAMYLCASSPPVSVSTNEQFFGPGTRLTVL.

This clone was detected only once. The gene calls are TRBV27 and TRBJ2-2; no reliable D call. This CDR3 is built from 12 residues. The ends were cut back, 5 bases at V and 2 bases at J, with 3 bases in the middle. Germline CDR1 reads MNHEY; CDR2 reads SMNVEV (reference sequence). The CDR3 loop reads CASSINTGELFF. DNA for the CDR3: TGTGCCAGCAGTATTAACACCGGGGAGCTGTTTTTT.

The J gene is TRBJ2-5, the V gene TRBV5-1; TRBD1 matches 10 bases. This CDR3 has 15 residues. CDR1 is SGHRS, CDR2 YFSETQ, per germline. Germline trimming cut 3 bases from V and 4 bases from J; bases unmatched to any gene: 6. The CDR3 sequence: CASSSLGQGRETQYF. CDR3 bases: TGCGCCAGCAGCTCTTTGGGACAGGGGCGAGAGACCCAGTACTTC.

The rearrangement joins TRBV29-1 to TRBJ2-5; possible D gene TRBD1, 8 bases. The CDR3 consists of 14 residues. The germline V and J ends were trimmed by 7 bases and 2 bases, with 17 bases remaining between them. The germline CDR1 and CDR2 sequences are SQVTM and ANQGSEA. The CDR3 is CSGGGGTGQETQYF. Written as DNA, the CDR3 is TGCAGCGGTGGGGGAGGGACAGGTCAAGAGACCCAGTACTTC.

The V and J genes are TRBV28 and TRBJ1-2, with unresolved D. CDR1 and CDR2 from the germline V gene are MDHEN and SYDVKM. With 1 base removed from V and 4 bases from J, the gap between germline ends came to 4 bases. The CDR3 runs 12 residues. CDR3 bases: TGTGCCAGCAGTTTATCCCTCTATGGCTACACCTTC. It specifies CASSLSLYGYTF.

J is TRBJ1-2 and V is TRBV29-1; a weak D match, TRBD1 (5 bases). Trimming stripped 4 bases from V and 5 bases from J, with 11 bases between. CDR3 length: 12 residues. CDR1 is SQVTM, CDR2 ANQGSEA, per germline. CDR3: CSVAQDMYGYTF. The CDR3 region has the DNA TGCAGCGTTGCCCAGGACATGTATGGCTACACCTTC. The full variable domain, in which reference TRBV29-1 and TRBJ1-2 provide the parts outside the CDR3, is SAVISQKPSRDICQRGTSLTIQCQVDSQVTMMFWYRQQPGQSLTLIATANQGSEATYESGFVIDKFPISRPNLTFSTLTVSNMSPEDSSIYLCSVAQDMYGYTFGSGTRLTVV.

The rearrangement joins TRBV7-2 to TRBJ2-3, with a weak D call TRBD2 (5 bases). Trimming left V 3 bases short and J 4 bases short, with 17 bases between. The CDR3 has 16 amino acids. From germline, CDR1 is SGHTA and CDR2 FQGNSA. The CDR3 reads CASSFVYRGGPDTQYF. CDR3 bases: TGTGCCAGCAGCTTTGTCTATCGGGGTGGTCCAGATACGCAGTATTTT.

The rearrangement links TRBV7-2 to TRBJ2-7; TRBD1 aligns across 11 bases. The CDR3 has 16 amino acids. Per germline, CDR1 SGHTA and CDR2 FQGNSA. V dropped 3 bases and J dropped 3; count of bases not matched to a gene: 7. For the CDR3, the DNA is TGTGCCAGCAGCTTTCGGGTCGGGACAGGGGGCTACGAGCAGTACTTC. Its translation is CASSFRVGTGGYEQYF.

This chain joins TRBV29-1 and TRBJ1-3; weak D call: TRBD1 (5 bases). The CDR3 has 16 residues. The V and J ends lost 0 bases and 0 bases respectively, with 12 bases between them. Germline V gene data show CDR1 as SQVTM and CDR2 as ANQGSEA. The CDR3 region has the DNA TGCAGCGTTGAAGATCATACAGGCTTCTCTGGAAACACCATATATTTT. Encoded protein: CSVEDHTGFSGNTIYF.

The chain's CDR3 is CASSRDRDYGYTF. The DNA of the CDR3 is TGTGCCAGCTCACGGGACAGGGACTATGGCTACACCTTC. The V gene is TRBV18, the J gene TRBJ1-2; 9 nucleotides agree with TRBD1. V gave up 4 bases and J gave up 3 bases; unmatched junction bases: 0. CDR1 and CDR2 (germline): KGHSH, LQKENI. The CDR3 runs to 13 residues.

This rearrangement joins TRBV2 to TRBJ2-5; 10 bases are shared with TRBD1. The V segment lost 3 bases and the J segment 5 bases; nucleotides outside the gene matches: 6. This CDR3 has 15 amino acids. The germline V gene encodes CDR1 SNHLY and CDR2 FYNNEI. CDR3 DNA sequence: TGTGCCAGCAGTGACCGGGACAGGGGCTTCGAGACCCAGTACTTC. Protein: CASSDRDRGFETQYF.

The rearrangement uses TRBV5-1 and TRBJ1-2; a weak D match, TRBD1 (6 bases). V lost 0 bases and J 8 bases, leaving 17 bases between the germline ends. The germline CDR1 and CDR2 sequences are SGHRS and YFSETQ. This CDR3 has 15 residues. The CDR3 here is CASSLGTTGMGGYTF. The CDR3 bases are TGCGCCAGCAGCTTGGGGACCACAGGGATGGGCGGCTACACCTTC.

With regard to this clone: Sequence at one end of the junction differs from germline and may be a read error. The genes are TRBV10-2 and TRBJ2-7; 8 positions agree with TRBD1. CDR3 length: 13 amino acids. Germline CDR1 is WSHSY and CDR2 is SAAADI. CDR3 amino acids: CASSLMDRAEQYF. DNA for the CDR3: TGCGCCAGCAGTTTAATGGACAGGGCCGAGCAGTACTTT.

This chain uses TRBV21-1 with TRBJ2-7; the table's D call, TRBD1, has no DNA check behind it. TRBV21-1 corresponds to a pseudogene. CDR3 size: 14 residues. CDR3: CASSKYGRDYEQYF. The CDR3, as DNA: TGTGCCAGCAGCAAATACGGCAGGGACTACGAGCAGTACTTC.

The gene calls are TRBV20-1 and TRBJ2-4, with D possibly TRBD1 on 6 matching bases. V lost 7 bases, J lost 4 bases, and 8 bases lay in between. The CDR3 loop spans 11 amino acids. The germline gives CDR1 DFQATT, CDR2 SNEGSKA (reference sequence). The CDR3: CSDDRKNIQYF. For the CDR3, the DNA is TGCAGTGACGACAGGAAAAACATTCAGTACTTC.

This clone has only a few counts. This chain's CDR3 is CASSFQVSSEQYF. The CDR3 DNA follows: TGTGCCAGCAGCTTTCAGGTCTCCAGCGAGCAGTACTTC. This chain connects TRBV5-6 to TRBJ2-7, with no clear D. With 2 bases removed from V and 6 bases from J, the gap between germline ends came to 12 bases. This CDR3 comprises 13 residues. CDR1 and CDR2 (germline): SGHDT, YYEEEE.

V gene TRBV28 combines with J gene TRBJ2-7; D possibly corresponds to TRBD2 (5 bases). CDR3 length: 16 residues. Germline CDR1 is MDHEN and CDR2 is SYDVKM. V lost 3 bases to trimming and J lost 6 bases, with 21 bases between them. The CDR3 sequence: CASSFGENDQPFEQYF. In DNA form, the CDR3 reads TGTGCCAGCAGTTTCGGGGAAAACGACCAACCATTCGAGCAGTACTTC.

This chain links TRBV4-3 with TRBJ1-2, with D perhaps TRBD1 (5 bases). The ends were cut back, 3 bases at V and 4 bases at J, with 9 bases in the middle. The CDR3 contains 13 residues. From germline, CDR1 is LGHNA and CDR2 YSLEER. The CDR3 protein is CASSHPDSYGYTF. CDR3 DNA sequence: TGCGCCAGCAGCCACCCTGACAGCTATGGCTACACCTTC.

The rearrangement links TRBV28 to TRBJ2-3; TRBD2 might be the D (5 bases). The CDR3 runs to 16 residues. Per germline, CDR1 MDHEN and CDR2 SYDVKM. V lost 6 bases to trimming and J lost 5 bases, with 21 bases between them. This CDR3 reads CASSPTGLVGEDTQYF. The DNA of the CDR3 is TGTGCCAGCAGCCCGACGGGGTTGGTAGGAGAAGATACGCAGTATTTT.

The chain recombines TRBV18 with TRBJ2-3; D unclear. Germline-derived CDR1 and CDR2 are KGHSH and LQKENI. Trimming stripped 2 bases from V and 2 bases from J, with 14 bases between. CDR3 size: 16 residues. CDR3: CASSPRQRSFTDTQYF. CDR3 nucleotide sequence: TGTGCCAGCTCACCAAGGCAGAGAAGCTTCACAGATACGCAGTATTTT.

The chain joins TRBV7-2 to TRBJ2-7; D gene ambiguous. Germline CDR1 and CDR2: SGHTA and FQGNSA. The CDR3 totals 12 residues. Trimming cost V 6 bases and J 3 bases, with 9 bases left between them. The CDR3 loop reads CASSQGRYEQYF. The CDR3 nucleotides are TGTGCCAGCAGTCAAGGGCGCTACGAGCAGTACTTC. The variable domain in full, completed from reference TRBV7-2 and TRBJ2-7, reads GAGVSQSPSNKVTEKGKDVELRCDPISGHTALYWYRQSLGQGLEFLIYFQGNSAPDKSGLPSDRFSAERTGGSVSTLTIQRTQQEDSAVYLCASSQGRYEQYFGPGTRLTVT.